Below are 25 T cell receptor beta chains sequenced from a single sample in a study of T cells in Graves' hyperthyroidism and ophthalmopathy. Amplified regions were TCR beta CDR3 sequences from RNA transcripts. An initial round of RT-PCR targeting the TCR CDR3 relied on the HTBI primer set. One entry per CDR3 protein results from TCRdb running MiXCR on the multiplex PCR reads. The profile shows some 270,000 distinct CDR3 sequences, 10% to 15% of them singletons. The sample taken for sequencing was blood. These receptors all come from a woman in her 30s with Graves' hyperthyroidism that later progressed to Graves' ophthalmopathy.

This clonotype was detected ten times or more. This chain connects TRBV5-6 to TRBJ1-5; D possibly corresponds to TRBD1 (5 bases). V gave up 2 bases and J gave up 3 bases, with 12 bases separating them. CDR3 length: 15 residues. Germline V gene lookup returns CDR1 SGHDT and CDR2 YYEEEE. CDR3 nucleotides: TGTGCCAGCAGCTTTGGGGCCACCTTCAATCAGCCCCAGCATTTT. Protein sequence: CASSFGATFNQPQHF.

This clonotype was observed at least ten times. The genes are TRBV20-1 and TRBJ2-7, with TRBD1 matching over 8 bases. This CDR3 comprises 13 residues. The V gene's germline CDR1 is DFQATT and CDR2 SNEGSKA (reference sequence). V lost 3 bases and J lost 4; bases outside the gene matches: 5. Here the CDR3 DNA reads TGCAGTGCTAGGTGGACAGGGTTGTACGAGCAGTACTTC. Protein sequence: CSARWTGLYEQYF.

The V call is TRBV18, the J call TRBJ1-5; TRBD1 is a possible D gene (6 bases). Germline-derived CDR1 and CDR2 are KGHSH and LQKENI. The V end lost 6 bases, the J end lost 6 bases, and 12 bases lay between the germline ends. This CDR3 is 13 amino acids long. CDR3 nucleotides: TGTGCCAGCTCTACAGGGTTGAGTCAGCCCCAGCATTTT. Translated: CASSTGLSQPQHF.

This clonotype has at least ten counts. The chain carries TRBV19 and TRBJ2-1; tentative D call: TRBD2 (6 bases). This CDR3 spans 13 amino acids. Germline V lookup: CDR1 LNHDA, CDR2 SQIVND (reference sequence). With 5 bases removed from V and 3 bases from J, the gap between germline ends came to 8 bases. The CDR3 sequence is CASSFGSYNEQFF. The DNA of the CDR3 is TGTGCCAGTAGTTTCGGGAGCTACAATGAGCAGTTCTTC.

This clonotype appeared many times. The chain has TRBV19 and TRBJ1-5; D gene uncertain. The germline V gene encodes CDR1 LNHDA and CDR2 SQIVND (reference sequence). With 4 bases removed from V and 7 bases from J, the gap between germline ends came to 8 bases. The length of the CDR3 is 12 residues. The CDR3 DNA follows: TGTGCCAGTAGTACCTATCCCCAGCCCCAGCATTTT. It specifies CASSTYPQPQHF.

Details on this clonotype: A read error may explain this, as a much larger clone is one base away. The genes are TRBV29-1 and TRBJ1-1; D gene unclear. The CDR3 is 11 residues long. The germline V gene encodes CDR1 SQVTM and CDR2 ANQGSEA. The chain's CDR3 is CSAQSNAEAFF. CDR3 sequence (DNA): TGCAGCGCACAATCGAACGCTGAAGCTTTCTTT.

Many counts were recorded for this clonotype. V and J are TRBV3-1 and TRBJ2-7; 8 bases align to TRBD2. Germline CDR1 reads LGHDT; CDR2 reads YNNKEL (reference sequence). V lost 1 base, J lost 5 bases, and 1 base stayed unmatched. This CDR3 has 13 amino acids. The CDR3 protein is CASSQASGHEQYF. CDR3 in DNA: TGTGCCAGCAGCCAAGCTAGCGGGCACGAGCAGTACTTC.

This clonotype showed up many times. The CDR3 DNA reads TGTGCCAGCAGCCAATCGGGGCAGGGCCTATACAATGAGCAGTTCTTC. Protein product: CASSQSGQGLYNEQFF. This chain uses TRBV16 with TRBJ2-1; TRBD1 might be the D (5 bases). Germline V gives CDR1 KGHSY, CDR2 FQNENV. The CDR3 sequence is 16 residues long. The V end lost 0 bases, the J end lost 4 bases, and 13 bases lay between the germline ends.

This clonotype was recorded at least ten times. The chain recombines TRBV11-2 with TRBJ2-1; the match to TRBD1 covers 8 bases. The CDR3 extends over 15 amino acids. The J segment lost 7 bases and the V segment lost 1 base, leaving 6 bases of the junction unmatched. Germline V gene lookup returns CDR1 SGHAT and CDR2 FQNNGV. The chain's CDR3 is CASSLGTGMKNEQFF. CDR3 in DNA: TGTGCCAGCAGCTTAGGGACAGGGATGAAGAATGAGCAGTTCTTC.

For this clonotype: One end of the junction fails to match germline, which may point to a read error. The chain is built from TRBV27 and TRBJ2-7; possibly TRBD2 for D (6 bases). Germline V gene sequence: CDR1 MNHEY, CDR2 SMNVEV (reference sequence). The CDR3 has 14 amino acids. The CDR3 region has the DNA TGTGCCAGCAATTTCTCGGGAGCGGCCTACGAGCAATACTTC. Protein: CASNFSGAAYEQYF.

J is TRBJ2-4 and V is TRBV20-1, with D unresolved. The V gene lost 6 bases and the J gene lost 7 bases, with 16 bases spanning the gap. The V gene's germline CDR1 is DFQATT and CDR2 SNEGSKA (reference sequence). The CDR3 sequence is 13 residues long. The chain's CDR3 is CSAPDPTDNIQYF. CDR3 nucleotide sequence: TGCAGTGCCCCTGACCCCACAGATAACATTCAGTACTTC.

This clonotype came up many times. The J gene is TRBJ2-7, the V gene TRBV28; the D is unclear. This CDR3 has 13 residues. Trimming left V 5 bases short and J 2 bases short, with 10 bases between. Looked up from germline, CDR1 is MDHEN and CDR2 is SYDVKM. This CDR3 reads CASSRQVPYEQYF. In nucleotides, the CDR3 is TGTGCCAGCAGTCGGCAGGTCCCCTACGAGCAGTACTTC.

This clonotype has a count of ten or more. This chain links TRBV5-1 with TRBJ2-1; D is uncertain. Germline loops: CDR1 SGHRS, CDR2 YFSETQ. Trimming stripped 7 bases from V and 7 bases from J, with 15 bases between. CDR3 length: 13 amino acids. CDR3 bases: TGCGCCAGCGCCACCATGGTGGGGAATGAGCAGTTCTTC. Its translation: CASATMVGNEQFF.

The V gene is TRBV25-1, the J gene TRBJ1-4; D gene ambiguous. This CDR3 spans 13 amino acids. V was clipped by 3 bases and J by 10 bases, with 12 bases between them. CDR1 and CDR2 (germline): MGHDK, SYGVNS. CDR3 DNA sequence: TGTGCCAGCAGTGACCCCCTAGTAGGAAAACTGTTTTTT. Translation: CASSDPLVGKLFF.

This clonotype was counted ten times or more. CDR3 amino acids: CASSLQVGSNQPQHF. The CDR3 nucleotides are TGTGCCAGCAGCTTGCAGGTGGGCAGTAATCAGCCCCAGCATTTT. This chain joins TRBV5-5 and TRBJ1-5; D is uncertain. V shed 1 base and J shed 4 bases, with 12 bases lying between them. Germline V gene lookup returns CDR1 SGHKS and CDR2 YYEKEE (reference sequence). This CDR3 is built from 15 residues.

This clonotype was detected ten times or more. This sequence joins TRBV15 and TRBJ1-2, with a possible D match to TRBD1 (6 bases). Germline V lookup: CDR1 LNHNV, CDR2 YYDKDF (reference sequence). Trimming shortened V by 0 bases and J by 7 bases, and 15 bases separated the two germline ends. The CDR3 has 15 amino acids. CDR3 DNA sequence: TGTGCCACCAGCAGAGATCAGGGGAGAGGCGGTGGCTACACCTTC. Protein product: CATSRDQGRGGGYTF.

The rearrangement uses TRBV7-3 and TRBJ2-2, with D maybe TRBD2 (6 bases). CDR1 and CDR2 (germline): SGHTA, FQGTGA. The CDR3 totals 14 residues. The V end was cut by 4 bases, the J end by 6 bases, with 12 bases between. The CDR3 nucleotides are TGTGCCAGCAGCTCGACTAGAGATCCCGGGGAGCTGTTTTTT. This codes for CASSSTRDPGELFF.

This clonotype was found many times. The chain is built from TRBV11-2 and TRBJ2-4, with D perhaps TRBD2 (6 bases). The V and J ends lost 5 bases and 6 bases respectively, with 17 bases between them. The CDR3 extends over 15 amino acids. CDR1 is SGHAT, CDR2 FQNNGV, per germline. The CDR3 DNA is TGTGCCAGCAGCCCGATAAGGCTGGGGGGAAACATTCAGTACTTC. Translating it yields CASSPIRLGGNIQYF.

This clonotype was observed many times. In DNA, the CDR3 is TGTGCCAGCAGCTTATATGCCGTCACTAGCAATCAGCCCCAGCATTTT. Translation gives CASSLYAVTSNQPQHF. The chain joins TRBV7-8 to TRBJ1-5; D unclear. Looked up from germline, CDR1 is SGHVS and CDR2 is FQNEAQ. This CDR3 has 16 residues. Trimming took off 2 bases at V and 0 bases at J, with 11 bases between the two ends.

The chain combines TRBV9 with TRBJ2-1; the match to TRBD2 covers 11 bases. The CDR3 has 18 residues. V dropped 0 bases and J dropped 2; count of bases not matched to a gene: 7. Germline-derived CDR1 and CDR2 are SGDLS and YYNGEE. The CDR3 sequence: CASSVELAGGAPYNEQFF. DNA of the CDR3: TGTGCCAGCAGCGTAGAGCTAGCGGGAGGAGCGCCCTACAATGAGCAGTTCTTC.

This clonotype was found a few times. This rearrangement joins TRBV7-8 to TRBJ2-7; unclear D gene. CDR1 is SGHVS and CDR2 is FQNEAQ in the germline V gene. V lost 5 bases to trimming and J lost 3 bases, with 8 bases between them. This CDR3 is 12 amino acids long. Here the CDR3 DNA reads TGTGCCAGCAGCCCCCACTTCTACGAGCAGTACTTC. As protein: CASSPHFYEQYF.

This chain joins TRBV4-1 and TRBJ1-5; D call uncertain. Per germline, CDR1 MGHRA and CDR2 YSYEKL. V lost 1 base and J 3 bases, leaving 16 bases between the germline ends. The CDR3 length is 17 residues. CDR3 DNA: TGCGCCAGCAGCCAAGCCGGGAGGGAAAGAACCAATCAGCCCCAGCATTTT. This encodes CASSQAGRERTNQPQHF.

This clonotype was seen only a few times. The chain is built from TRBV7-2 and TRBJ2-5, with 7 nucleotides matching TRBD1. This CDR3 region has 13 residues. V lost 4 bases to trimming and J lost 4 bases; unmatched junction nucleotides: 3. CDR1 and CDR2 (germline): SGHTA, FQGNSA. The CDR3 DNA reads TGTGCCAGCAGCTCTGGACAGGTAGAGACCCAGTACTTC. Translating it yields CASSSGQVETQYF.

The J gene is TRBJ2-7, the V gene TRBV5-1; D perhaps matches TRBD1 (6 bases). This CDR3 contains 14 residues. V was pared by 0 bases and J by 5 bases, with 12 bases between. Germline V gene lookup returns CDR1 SGHRS and CDR2 YFSETQ. CDR3 DNA: TGCGCCAGCAGCTTGGATAGCAGGGGCAACGAGCAGTACTTC. It codes for CASSLDSRGNEQYF.

This clonotype has a count of ten or more. V usage is TRBV5-5 and J usage is TRBJ2-2; D gene unclear. Trimming shortened V by 0 bases and J by 4 bases, and 10 bases separated the two germline ends. Germline V gene sequence: CDR1 SGHKS, CDR2 YYEKEE (reference sequence). This CDR3 region has 15 residues. The CDR3 region is CASSLDSFATGELFF. The CDR3 DNA is TGTGCCAGCAGCTTGGACAGTTTCGCCACCGGGGAGCTGTTTTTT. The whole variable domain, filled in from reference TRBV5-5 and TRBJ2-2, reads DAGVTQSPTHLIKTRGQQVTLRCSPISGHKSVSWYQQVLGQGPQFIFQYYEKEERGRGNFPDRFSARQFPNYSSELNVNALLLGDSALYLCASSLDSFATGELFFGEGSRLTVL.